These 27 T cell receptor beta chains share one sample of origin, sequenced in a study of CD8 T cells in ankylosing spondylitis. Each CDR3 protein is one row after TCRdb ran MiXCR on the 5' RACE reads. Of under 300,000 distinct CDR3 sequences in the sample, roughly a tenth are singletons; the top ten hold around 3%. The sequenced sample consisted of blood, either unsorted or a sorted T cell fraction (not recorded which). The receptors originated from a male donor with ankylosing spondylitis or in good health (not recorded which).

The table lists this clonotype with many counts. This chain connects TRBV4-1 to TRBJ1-1; the match to TRBD1 covers 11 bases. Germline CDR1 is MGHRA and CDR2 is YSYEKL. The CDR3 is made up of 19 amino acids. J was trimmed by 5 bases and V by 0 bases; bases with no gene match: 14. The CDR3 DNA sequence: TGCGCCAGCAGCCAAGATGGAAAGGGAAGGGACAGGGGGTCGACTGAAGCTTTCTTT. The encoded protein is CASSQDGKGRDRGSTEAFF.

This clonotype has a count of ten or more. The chain uses TRBV27 and TRBJ1-2, with a tentative D call TRBD1 (6 bases). Looked up from germline, CDR1 is MNHEY and CDR2 is SMNVEV (reference sequence). CDR3 length: 16 residues. The V gene lost 8 bases and the J gene lost 3 bases, with 22 bases spanning the gap. The CDR3 reads CASQQRMGGADYGYTF. DNA of the CDR3: TGTGCCAGCCAGCAGAGAATGGGGGGCGCGGACTATGGCTACACCTTC.

This chain connects TRBV30 to TRBJ2-1; 9 nucleotides align to TRBD2. Germline values: CDR1 GTSNPN, CDR2 SVGIG (reference sequence). This CDR3 spans 15 amino acids. J was trimmed by 4 bases and V by 4 bases; bases with no gene match: 8. CDR3 residues: CAWTRGTSGYNEQFF. DNA of the CDR3: TGTGCCTGGACACGGGGCACTAGCGGGTACAATGAGCAGTTCTTC. Drawing the rest from reference TRBV30 and TRBJ2-1, the complete variable domain is SQTIHQWPATLVQPVGSPLSLECTVEGTSNPNLYWYRQAAGRGLQLLFYSVGIGQISSEVPQNLSASRPQDRQFILSSKKLLLSDSGFYLCAWTRGTSGYNEQFFGPGTRLTVL.

V and J are TRBV29-1 and TRBJ2-1, with D hard to call. V was shortened by 0 bases and J by 4 bases, with 4 bases between the two germline ends. CDR1 and CDR2 from the germline V gene are SQVTM and ANQGSEA. The CDR3 has 12 residues. CDR3 region: CSVEDAYNEQFF. The CDR3 DNA follows: TGCAGCGTTGAAGATGCGTACAATGAGCAGTTCTTC.

The chain joins TRBV7-9 to TRBJ1-3; D gene uncertain. The CDR3 runs 13 residues. Germline CDR1 and CDR2: SEHNR and FQNEAQ (reference sequence). Trimming removed 8 bases at V and 0 bases at J, with 8 bases between. CDR3 DNA sequence: TGTGCCAGCCCCGCCAGCTCTGGAAACACCATATATTTT. This codes for CASPASSGNTIYF.

In this sample, this clonotype turned up many times. The CDR3 DNA is TGTGCCAGCACCCCGGGACTAGCGGGATACAATGAGCAGTTCTTC. As protein: CASTPGLAGYNEQFF. The chain joins TRBV6-2 or TRBV6-3 to TRBJ2-1; TRBD2 agrees at 13 bases. V was clipped by 7 bases and J by 4 bases; unmatched bases: 4. The germline CDR1 and CDR2 sequences are MNHEY and SVGEGT. This CDR3 is 15 amino acids long.

This clonotype showed up many times. The chain recombines TRBV5-1 with TRBJ2-3, with TRBD1 matching over 7 bases. Germline V lookup: CDR1 SGHRS, CDR2 YFSETQ. The CDR3 length is 15 residues. The V segment lost 4 bases and the J segment 5 bases; nucleotides outside the gene matches: 10. CDR3 protein: CASSTGQALGDTQYF. The CDR3 region has the DNA TGCGCCAGCAGCACCGGACAGGCCCTGGGAGATACGCAGTATTTT.

This clonotype was counted a few times. The DNA of the CDR3 is TGCGCCAGCAGCTTGGGAGGGGACAACATTCAGTACTTC. It yields the protein CASSLGGDNIQYF. This chain uses TRBV5-1 with TRBJ2-4; perhaps D is TRBD1 or TRBD2 (5 bases each). Germline V gene data show CDR1 as SGHRS and CDR2 as YFSETQ. The CDR3 length is 13 residues. Trimming took 0 bases from V and 7 from J, leaving 8 bases between them.

V usage is TRBV20-1 and J usage is TRBJ2-1, with TRBD2 matching 9 bases. The CDR3 length is 14 residues. The germline gives CDR1 DFQATT, CDR2 SNEGSKA (reference sequence). V shed 4 bases and J 4 bases; nucleotides not matched to a gene: 5. DNA for the CDR3: TGCAGTGCTAAGACTAGCGGTTCTTACAATGAGCAGTTCTTC. This encodes CSAKTSGSYNEQFF.

A word on this clonotype: A much larger clone differs from this one at a single base, so this may be a read error. The rearrangement links TRBV7-2 to TRBJ2-5, with D perhaps assigned TRBD1 or TRBD2 (5 bases each). Germline V gene data show CDR1 as SGHTA and CDR2 as FQGNSA. Trimming left V 4 bases short and J 4 bases short, with 16 bases between. This CDR3 has 15 residues. The CDR3 sequence: CASSWDGVNTETQYF. CDR3 sequence (DNA): TGTGCCAGCAGCTGGGACGGGGTTAATACAGAGACCCAGTACTTC.

There are a few counts of this clonotype. The chain joins TRBV7-9 to TRBJ1-4; no reliable D call. The germline CDR1 and CDR2 sequences are SEHNR and FQNEAQ (reference sequence). Deletions cut 5 bases from V and 0 bases from J, with 10 bases between. CDR3 size: 15 residues. In DNA form, the CDR3 reads TGTGCCAGCAGCCCCTTTGGCCCAACTAATGAAAAACTGTTTTTT. Amino acid sequence: CASSPFGPTNEKLFF.

This clonotype appeared many times. V gene TRBV14 combines with J gene TRBJ1-1; the match to TRBD1 covers 8 bases. The germline V gene has CDR1 SGHDN and CDR2 FVKESK. Germline trimming cut 2 bases from V and 11 bases from J; bases unmatched to any gene: 4. The CDR3 spans 12 residues. In nucleotides, the CDR3 is TGTGCCAGCAGCCAACCGGACAGGGACGCTTTCTTT. Translation: CASSQPDRDAFF.

There are a few counts of this clonotype. This chain joins TRBV11-2 and TRBJ2-3; 8 bases are a match to TRBD1. CDR3 size: 17 residues. Germline CDR1 and CDR2: SGHAT and FQNNGV. V gave up 2 bases and J gave up 4 bases; unmatched junction bases: 11. Here the CDR3 reads CASSLRQQGVRSDTQYF. In DNA, the CDR3 is TGTGCCAGCAGCTTACGACAACAGGGGGTAAGGTCAGATACGCAGTATTTT. Full variable domain (outside the CDR3, taken from reference TRBV11-2 and TRBJ2-3): EAGVAQSPRYKIIEKRQSVAFWCNPISGHATLYWYQQILGQGPKLLIQFQNNGVVDDSQLPKDRFSAERLKGVDSTLKIQPAKLEDSAVYLCASSLRQQGVRSDTQYFGPGTRLTVL.

This clonotype was observed many times. The chain recombines TRBV5-1 with TRBJ1-1; possibly TRBD1 for D (5 bases). Germline lookup yields CDR1 SGHRS and CDR2 YFSETQ. V dropped 0 bases and J dropped 2 bases, with 8 bases sitting between them. This CDR3 is 14 amino acids long. CDR3 region: CASSLEQVNTEAFF. The CDR3 bases are TGCGCCAGCAGCTTGGAACAGGTTAACACTGAAGCTTTCTTT.

For this clonotype: A single base separates this from a much larger clone, so it may be a read error. The rearrangement links TRBV10-3 to TRBJ2-5, with a weak D call TRBD1 (6 bases). From germline, CDR1 is ENHRY and CDR2 SYGVKD. CDR3 size: 13 residues. DNA of the CDR3: TGTGCCATCAGTAAGGGGGAAAGAGAGATCCAGTACTTC. This encodes CAISKGEREIQYF.

This clonotype was detected many times. The V gene is TRBV12-3 or TRBV12-4, the J gene TRBJ2-5; TRBD2 aligns across 7 bases. Unmatched junction bases numbered 11, after V lost 6 bases and J lost 4 bases. This CDR3 comprises 15 residues. CDR3 in DNA: TGTGCCAGCAGGCCCGTAGCGGGTGTGGGAGAGACCCAGTACTTC. Amino acids: CASRPVAGVGETQYF.

This clonotype appeared many times. In nucleotides, the CDR3 is TGTGCCAGCAGTCAAAGGTCCCAGCGGCTCAGCTCACGGACCCAGTACTTC. This translates into CASSQRSQRLSSRTQYF. The chain recombines TRBV2 with TRBJ2-5; D might be TRBD2 (5 bases). Deletions cut 5 bases from V and 7 bases from J, with 26 bases between. This CDR3 spans 17 amino acids. Looked up from germline, CDR1 is SNHLY and CDR2 is FYNNEI. Supplemented by reference TRBV2 and TRBJ2-5, the full variable domain reads EPEVTQTPSHQVTQMGQEVILRCVPISNHLYFYWYRQILGQKVEFLVSFYNNEISEKSEIFDDQFSVERPDGSNFTLKIRSTKLEDSAMYFCASSQRSQRLSSRTQYFGPGTRLLVL.

The chain combines TRBV7-2 with TRBJ2-3; D gene ambiguous. V lost 5 bases to trimming and J lost 6 bases, with 9 bases between them. CDR3 size: 12 residues. Germline loops: CDR1 SGHTA, CDR2 FQGNSA. CDR3 protein: CASSHAADTQYF. The CDR3, as DNA: TGTGCCAGCAGCCATGCAGCGGATACGCAGTATTTT.

Ten or more counts support this clonotype. This chain's CDR3 is CSAQRTGVDTQYF. CDR3 nucleotide sequence: TGCAGTGCTCAACGGACCGGAGTGGATACGCAGTATTTT. J is TRBJ2-3 and V is TRBV20-1; no reliable D call. The germline V gene encodes CDR1 DFQATT and CDR2 SNEGSKA (reference sequence). The V end lost 5 bases, the J end lost 6 bases, and 15 bases lay between the germline ends. The CDR3 consists of 13 residues.

The J gene is TRBJ1-1, the V gene TRBV11-3; D may be TRBD1 (5 bases). CDR1 is SGHNT, CDR2 YENEEA, per germline. This CDR3 spans 15 amino acids. V was pared by 1 base and J by 5 bases, with 14 bases between. The CDR3 reads CASSLGGLPGTEAFF. DNA for the CDR3: TGTGCCAGCAGCTTAGGGGGGTTGCCGGGGACTGAAGCTTTCTTT.

The CDR3 sequence is CASSLRGLGETQYF. The CDR3 nucleotides are TGTGCCAGCAGCTTAAGGGGGCTGGGGGAGACCCAGTACTTC. The chain employs TRBV7-9 and TRBJ2-5; 7 nucleotides align to TRBD1. There are 14 residues in the CDR3. After removal of 2 bases from V and 5 bases from J, the junction contained 5 bases not matched to a gene. Germline V lookup: CDR1 SEHNR, CDR2 FQNEAQ (reference sequence).

The DNA of the CDR3 is TGTGCCAGCAGTTACTTCGCCGGGACAGGAGAGACCCAGTACTTC. This codes for CASSYFAGTGETQYF. The chain recombines TRBV6-5 with TRBJ2-5; 8 nucleotides align to TRBD1. This CDR3 has 15 residues. V was clipped by 1 base and J by 4 bases; unmatched bases: 5. From germline, CDR1 is MNHEY and CDR2 SVGAGI.

This chain connects TRBV5-5 to TRBJ1-5; no firm D call. Trimming took off 4 bases at V and 5 bases at J, with 13 bases between the two ends. Germline V CDR1 and CDR2: SGHKS, YYEKEE (reference sequence). This CDR3 comprises 14 residues. As DNA, the CDR3 is TGTGCCAGCAGCCCTTCCGGGCGGGATCAGCCCCAGCATTTT. Translated: CASSPSGRDQPQHF.

This clonotype was recorded at least ten times. This rearrangement joins TRBV20-1 to TRBJ2-5; 8 bases agree with TRBD2. V trimming: 5 bases; J trimming: 1 base; junction bases outside the gene matches: 9. The CDR3 length is 15 residues. Germline CDR1 is DFQATT and CDR2 is SNEGSKA (reference sequence). The CDR3 DNA is TGCAGTGCTGGGGTTAGCGGGGTGTTCCAAGAGACCCAGTACTTC. Protein sequence: CSAGVSGVFQETQYF.

This clonotype has at least ten counts. The chain couples TRBV7-2 to TRBJ2-1, with D unclear. Germline V lookup: CDR1 SGHTA, CDR2 FQGNSA. Deletions cut 5 bases from V and 7 bases from J, with 9 bases between. CDR3 length equals 12 residues. CDR3 DNA: TGTGCCAGCAGCCAAGTCTCTAATGAGCAGTTCTTC. It is translated as CASSQVSNEQFF.

V gene TRBV3-1 combines with J gene TRBJ2-7, with a possible D match to TRBD1 (5 bases). Between the trimmed V and J ends, which lost 0 bases and 5 bases, there was a span of 11 bases. Germline values: CDR1 LGHDT, CDR2 YNNKEL (reference sequence). This CDR3 spans 14 amino acids. The CDR3 loop reads CASSQDSRGHEQYF. CDR3 nucleotides: TGTGCCAGCAGCCAAGATAGTAGGGGTCACGAGCAGTACTTC.

At least ten counts were recorded for this clonotype. This chain joins TRBV21-1 and TRBJ2-1; the DNA was not compared with TRBD2, the D call given in the table. TRBV21-1 is recorded as a pseudogene. The length of the CDR3 is 16 residues. DNA for the CDR3: TGTGCCAGCAGCAAAAGATCCGCGGGACTTTACAATGAGCAGTTCTTC. Its protein is CASSKRSAGLYNEQFF.